The subject of this entry is one T cell receptor (beta chain). The sample belongs to a study of monozygotic twins with cystic fibrosis. The germline V gene encodes CDR1 MNHEY and CDR2 SVGAGI. The CDR3 contains 12 residues. V lost 7 bases to trimming and J lost 6 bases, with 13 bases between them. The method was immunoSEQ multiplex PCR; TCRdb's version includes in-frame clones alone and lacks a portion of them. This table has roughly 25,000 clones, approximately 90% appearing once. This clonotype was sampled from a girl aged 2 to 10 with cystic fibrosis. Sequenced material: blood. The chain joins TRBV6-5 to TRBJ2-7; D possibly corresponds to TRBD1 (6 bases). The DNA of the CDR3 is TGTGCCAGCAAAATGGGGGCTTCCGAGCAGTACTTC. Residues: CASKMGASEQYF.